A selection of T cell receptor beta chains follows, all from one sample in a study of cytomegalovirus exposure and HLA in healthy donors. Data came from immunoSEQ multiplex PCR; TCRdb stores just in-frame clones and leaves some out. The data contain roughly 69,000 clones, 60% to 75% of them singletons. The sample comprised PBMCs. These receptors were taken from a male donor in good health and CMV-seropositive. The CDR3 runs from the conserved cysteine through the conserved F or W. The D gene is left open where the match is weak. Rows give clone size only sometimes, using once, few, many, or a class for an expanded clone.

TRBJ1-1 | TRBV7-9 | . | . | CASSLEDITSAFF | TGTGCCAGCAGCTTAGAGGACATTACCTCAGCTTTCTTT
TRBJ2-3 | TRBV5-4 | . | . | CASRTSSSPTDTQYF | TGTGCCAGCCGCACCTCTAGCAGCCCCACAGATACGCAGTATTTT
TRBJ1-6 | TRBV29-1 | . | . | CSVRAGSSYNSPLHF | TGCAGCGTGAGGGCTGGGAGCTCCTATAATTCACCCCTCCACTTT
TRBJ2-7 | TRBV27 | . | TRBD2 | CASSFRTSGRTGAYEQYF | TGTGCCAGCAGTTTCCGGACTAGCGGGAGGACAGGGGCTTACGAGCAGTACTTC
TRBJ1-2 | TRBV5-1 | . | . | CASSLQSTTDAYTF | TGCGCCAGCAGCTTGCAAAGTACGACAGACGCCTACACCTTC
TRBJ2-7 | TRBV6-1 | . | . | CASSGGFAAGNEQYF | TGTGCCAGCAGTGGGGGCTTCGCAGCCGGCAACGAGCAGTACTTC
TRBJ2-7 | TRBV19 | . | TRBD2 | CASSTQRGAYEQYF | TGTGCCAGTAGTACCCAGCGGGGGGCCTATGAGCAGTACTTC
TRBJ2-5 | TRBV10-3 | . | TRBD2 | CATRTSGTLQETQYF | TGTGCCACGAGGACTAGCGGGACCCTCCAAGAGACCCAGTACTTC
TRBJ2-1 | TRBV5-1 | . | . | CASSPSKVGPAGNEQFF | TGCGCCAGCAGCCCCTCAAAGGTCGGCCCCGCGGGGAATGAGCAGTTCTTC
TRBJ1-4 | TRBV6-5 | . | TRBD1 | CASRPDRGKREKLFF | TGTGCCAGCAGGCCCGACAGGGGAAAAAGAGAAAAACTGTTTTTT
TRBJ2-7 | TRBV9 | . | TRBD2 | CASSGTGLAPEQYF | TGTGCCAGCAGCGGAACGGGACTAGCGCCCGAGCAGTACTTC
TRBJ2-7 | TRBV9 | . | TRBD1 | CASSSQPGQAYEQYF | TGTGCCAGCAGCTCCCAACCGGGACAGGCCTACGAGCAGTACTTC
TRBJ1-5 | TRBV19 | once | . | CASIDLRFSNQPQHF | TGTGCCAGTATCGATCTACGGTTTAGCAATCAGCCCCAGCATTTT
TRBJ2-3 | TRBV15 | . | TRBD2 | CATSRDWTSGRTADTQYF | TGTGCCACCAGCAGAGATTGGACTAGCGGGAGAACGGCAGATACGCAGTATTTT
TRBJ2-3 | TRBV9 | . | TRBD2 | CASSPTTSADTQYF | TGTGCCTCGTCCCCCACTACTAGCGCAGATACGCAGTATTTT